The clone carrying this T cell receptor (beta chain) was seen more than once but under ten times. Its cognate antigen is unknown. This specimen comes from a study of T cells in Graves' hyperthyroidism and ophthalmopathy. Overall study findings and caveats: Blood held most thyroid clonotypes expanded above 0.001 frequency. Progression to ophthalmopathy was predicted a median of 6.5 months early.

The CDR3 totals 14 residues. V shed 1 base and J shed 2 bases, with 9 bases lying between them. Germline values: CDR1 SGHKS, CDR2 YYEKEE (reference sequence). Hyperthyroidism was newly diagnosed in patients aged 18 to 65 (duration under 2 months). Each diagnosis drew on symptoms, thyroxine, TRAb, thyroid ultrasound and orbital computed tomography findings. RNA transcripts gave rise to amplified TCR beta CDR3 regions. An initial round of RT-PCR targeting the TCR CDR3 relied on the HTBI primer set. TCRdb called the multiplex PCR reads again in MiXCR, with one record for every CDR3 protein. The sample holds fewer than 800,000 distinct CDR3 sequences; 16% are singletons and the top ten take about 8.4%.

Sequenced material: blood. The origin of this receptor is a man aged 18 to 30 with Graves' hyperthyroidism. This rearrangement joins TRBV5-5 to TRBJ1-2, with D possibly TRBD1 on 5 matching bases. CDR3 in amino acids: CASSLLGTNYGYTF. The DNA for the CDR3 is TGTGCCAGCAGCTTGCTTGGGACGAACTATGGCTACACCTTC.